Presented here are 18 T cell receptor beta chains from one specimen sequenced in a study of blood T cell repertoires in COVID-19. Profiling relied on immunoSEQ multiplex PCR, and the TCRdb table lists in-frame clones only, not all of them. The table records under 300,000 clones, about 83% of them present only once. Sequencing used peripheral blood. All receptors come from a man older than 75 with acute or convalescent COVID-19.

V usage is TRBV3-1 (or the pseudogene TRBV3-2) and J usage is TRBJ2-5; TRBD2 matches 12 bases. Germline assignment: CDR1 LGHDT and CDR2 YNNKEL (reference sequence). J gave up 7 bases and V 6 bases, and 9 bases lay outside the gene matches. The CDR3 runs 15 residues. For the CDR3, the DNA is TGTGCCAGCAGAGCTAGCGGGGGGGCTGGAGGGACCCAGTACTTC. Translating it yields CASRASGGAGGTQYF.

The V call is TRBV29-1, the J call TRBJ1-1; 9 bases map to TRBD1. Germline loops: CDR1 SQVTM, CDR2 ANQGSEA. The V gene end was trimmed by 7 bases and the J gene end by 0 bases; junction bases not matched to a gene: 3. The CDR3 runs 13 residues. CDR3 nucleotide sequence: TGCAGCGGTGGACAGGGGTTGAACACTGAAGCTTTCTTT. It is translated as CSGGQGLNTEAFF.

V and J are TRBV10-3 and TRBJ2-5; 8 nucleotides align to TRBD2. The V gene's germline CDR1 is ENHRY and CDR2 SYGVKD. J lost 3 bases, V lost 2 bases, and 2 bases had no gene match. The CDR3 length is 14 residues. The CDR3 region has the DNA TGTGCCATCAGTGAGGCGGGGGGAAAAGAGACCCAGTACTTC. This sequence encodes CAISEAGGKETQYF.

The chain joins TRBV11-2 to TRBJ2-2, with TRBD2 identical over 8 bases. CDR3 length: 15 amino acids. J lost 5 bases, V lost 4 bases, and 6 bases had no gene match. CDR1 is SGHAT and CDR2 is FQNNGV in the germline V gene. This CDR3 reads CASSSSGSRTGELFF. The CDR3 bases are TGTGCCAGCAGCTCGAGCGGGAGTCGTACCGGGGAGCTGTTTTTT.

This chain links TRBV6-2 or TRBV6-3 with TRBJ1-5; maybe TRBD1 (5 bases). The CDR3 is made up of 14 amino acids. Germline-derived CDR1 and CDR2 are MNHEY and SVGEGT. The V end was cut by 0 bases, the J end by 6 bases, with 9 bases between. CDR3 region: CASSYSGQGQPQHF. CDR3 in DNA: TGTGCCAGCAGTTACTCGGGGCAAGGTCAGCCCCAGCATTTT.

The chain employs TRBV29-1 and TRBJ2-7; TRBD1 is a possible D gene (6 bases). Looked up from germline, CDR1 is SQVTM and CDR2 is ANQGSEA. The CDR3 is made up of 11 amino acids. Trimming removed 4 bases from V and 3 bases from J, with 7 bases in between. The CDR3 coding sequence is TGCAGCGTTGGGACAGTCTACGAGCAGTACTTC. This sequence encodes CSVGTVYEQYF.

This chain joins TRBV6-4 and TRBJ2-6; TRBD1 is a possible D gene (5 bases). The CDR3 is 16 amino acids. Deletions cut 3 bases from V and 0 bases from J, with 9 bases between. Per the germline V gene, CDR1 is MRHNA and CDR2 is SNTAGT. CDR3 amino acids: CASSEAGNSGANVLTF. The CDR3 coding sequence is TGTGCCAGCAGTGAAGCAGGGAACTCTGGGGCCAACGTCCTGACTTTC.

Regarding this clone: The same CDR3 arises from other DNA sequences in this sample as well. The chain joins TRBV18 to TRBJ2-5; D perhaps matches TRBD1 (6 bases). CDR3 length: 13 residues. Trimming shortened V by 3 bases and J by 5 bases, and 10 bases separated the two germline ends. Per germline, CDR1 KGHSH and CDR2 LQKENI. The CDR3 nucleotides are TGTGCCAGCTCACCTGGGGGCGGGGAGACCCAGTACTTC. Translation: CASSPGGGETQYF.

The chain joins TRBV6-6 to TRBJ2-7, with a possible D match to TRBD2 (6 bases). This CDR3 is 16 amino acids long. Germline CDR1 MNHNY, CDR2 SVGAGI (reference sequence). The germline V and J ends were trimmed by 5 bases and 0 bases, with 17 bases remaining between them. This CDR3 is CASSTPDSGSSYEQYF. The CDR3, as DNA: TGTGCCAGCAGTACTCCCGATAGCGGAAGCTCCTACGAGCAGTACTTC.

This chain links TRBV28 with TRBJ1-1, with D maybe TRBD1 (5 bases). The CDR3 totals 14 residues. Looked up from germline, CDR1 is MDHEN and CDR2 is SYDVKM. The germline V and J ends were trimmed by 6 bases and 1 base, with 12 bases remaining between them. This CDR3 is CASRGEGWNTEAFF. CDR3 nucleotide sequence: TGTGCCAGCAGAGGGGAAGGATGGAACACTGAAGCTTTCTTT. The full variable domain, completed using reference TRBV28 and TRBJ1-1, is DVKVTQSSRYLVKRTGEKVFLECVQDMDHENMFWYRQDPGLGLRLIYFSYDVKMKEKGDIPEGYSVSREKKERFSLILESASTNQTSMYLCASRGEGWNTEAFFGQGTRLTVV.

This clone was seen once. The rearrangement uses TRBV20-1 and TRBJ1-5; the D gene is possibly TRBD1 (5 bases). Per germline, CDR1 DFQATT and CDR2 SNEGSKA (reference sequence). Trimming cost V 3 bases and J 7 bases, with 19 bases left between them. The CDR3 covers 15 residues. CDR3 amino acids: CSASVRRALGQPQHF. The CDR3 DNA follows: TGCAGTGCTAGTGTTCGCAGGGCTTTGGGACAGCCCCAGCATTTT.

This chain links TRBV27 with TRBJ2-4; D possibly corresponds to TRBD2 (5 bases). The V gene lost 3 bases and the J gene lost 0 bases, with 9 bases spanning the gap. Per the germline V gene, CDR1 is MNHEY and CDR2 is SMNVEV (reference sequence). There are 15 residues in the CDR3. CDR3 in amino acids: CASSFAGLAKNIQYF. CDR3 nucleotides: TGTGCCAGCAGTTTTGCAGGACTAGCCAAAAACATTCAGTACTTC.

This clone has just one count. The chain carries TRBV27 and TRBJ2-3, with 7 bases that match TRBD1. The V gene's germline CDR1 is MNHEY and CDR2 SMNVEV (reference sequence). The V segment lost 6 bases and the J segment 6 bases; nucleotides outside the gene matches: 6. The CDR3 is made up of 13 amino acids. The CDR3 nucleotides read TGTGCCAGCAGACGGACAGGTTCGGATACGCAGTATTTT. It translates to CASRRTGSDTQYF.

The chain joins TRBV2 to TRBJ1-6, with 7 positions matching TRBD1. CDR1 and CDR2 (germline): SNHLY, FYNNEI. The CDR3 consists of 13 residues. The V segment lost 2 bases and the J segment 9 bases; nucleotides outside the gene matches: 1. For the CDR3, the DNA is TGTGCCAGCAGTGAATACAGGGGTTCACCCCTCCACTTT. It specifies CASSEYRGSPLHF. Looking up the rest from reference TRBV2 and TRBJ1-6 gives the full variable domain: EPEVTQTPSHQVTQMGQEVILRCVPISNHLYFYWYRQILGQKVEFLVSFYNNEISEKSEIFDDQFSVERPDGSNFTLKIRSTKLEDSAMYFCASSEYRGSPLHFGNGTRLTVT.

The V and J genes are TRBV3-1 (or the pseudogene TRBV3-2) and TRBJ2-1; 10 nucleotides line up with TRBD2. V was clipped by 8 bases and J by 8 bases; unmatched bases: 3. From germline, CDR1 is LGHDT and CDR2 YNNKEL (reference sequence). The CDR3 sequence is 12 residues long. In nucleotides, the CDR3 is TGTGCCAGCGGTAGCGGGGGGTATGAGCAGTTCTTC. It is translated as CASGSGGYEQFF.

In this sample, this clone turned up once. One junction end does not reproduce the germline sequence, and a read error may be involved. This chain connects TRBV23-1 to TRBJ2-7; D gene uncertain. TRBV23-1 is noted as an ORF with a role that remains uncertain. This CDR3 spans 11 amino acids. The CDR3 protein is CASSPSDEQYF. Here the CDR3 DNA reads TGCGCCAGCAGCCCCTCCGACGAGCAGTACTTC.

This chain joins TRBV7-8 and TRBJ2-2; TRBD2 is a possible D gene (5 bases). Germline assignment: CDR1 SGHVS and CDR2 FQNEAQ. The CDR3 consists of 14 residues. Trimming removed 3 bases from V and 3 bases from J, with 8 bases in between. The CDR3 sequence is CASSLADYTGELFF. CDR3 bases: TGTGCCAGCAGCTTGGCGGACTACACCGGGGAGCTGTTTTTT.

This chain links TRBV5-6 with TRBJ2-2; tentative D call: TRBD2 (6 bases). The CDR3 loop spans 16 amino acids. Germline loops: CDR1 SGHDT, CDR2 YYEEEE. V shed 0 bases and J shed 1 base, with 10 bases lying between them. CDR3 protein: CASSLVWRENTGELFF. As DNA, the CDR3 is TGTGCCAGCAGCTTGGTCTGGCGGGAGAACACCGGGGAGCTGTTTTTT. Combining the CDR3 with reference TRBV5-6 and TRBJ2-2 gives the whole variable domain DAGVTQSPTHLIKTRGQQVTLRCSPKSGHDTVSWYQQALGQGPQFIFQYYEEEERQRGNFPDRFSGHQFPNYSSELNVNALLLGDSALYLCASSLVWRENTGELFFGEGSRLTVL.